These 24 T cell receptor beta chains share one sample of origin, sequenced in a study of cytomegalovirus exposure and HLA in healthy donors. The PCR employed 60 Vbeta primers together with 13 Jbeta primers. Measured with immunoSEQ multiplex PCR; TCRdb has only the in-frame clones, and not every one. The data show over 50,000 clones, about three quarters seen once. Sequenced sample: PBMCs. Source of these receptors: a female donor in good health and CMV-seronegative.

The V and J genes are TRBV19 and TRBJ2-7; perhaps TRBD1 as D (6 bases). Germline-derived CDR1 and CDR2 are LNHDA and SQIVND (reference sequence). The length of the CDR3 is 15 residues. Trimming pared 5 bases from V and 0 bases from J, leaving 14 bases between. CDR3 DNA: TGTGCCAGTAGTCCCGGGACACACCTCTCCTACGAGCAGTACTTC. Protein: CASSPGTHLSYEQYF.

This clone appeared a few times. CDR3 nucleotides: TGTGCCAGCAGCGTTAACAGGGGTCGGGGCACAGATACGCAGTATTTT. This gives the protein CASSVNRGRGTDTQYF. The chain carries TRBV7-9 and TRBJ2-3; 7 nucleotides match TRBD1. The CDR3 contains 16 residues. With 5 bases clipped from V and 1 base from J, the junction kept 9 bases outside the gene matches. The germline gives CDR1 SEHNR, CDR2 FQNEAQ (reference sequence). Combining the CDR3 with reference TRBV7-9 and TRBJ2-3 gives the whole variable domain DTGVSQNPRHKITKRGQNVTFRCDPISEHNRLYWYRQTLGQGPEFLTYFQNEAQLEKSRLLSDRFSAERPKGSFSTLEIQRTEQGDSAMYLCASSVNRGRGTDTQYFGPGTRLTVL.

V gene TRBV19 combines with J gene TRBJ1-6, with D unresolved. The germline gives CDR1 LNHDA, CDR2 SQIVND (reference sequence). Trimming pared 6 bases from V and 6 bases from J, leaving 9 bases between. CDR3 length: 13 residues. The CDR3: CASSAGLNSPLHF. The CDR3 region has the DNA TGTGCCAGTAGCGCAGGCCTTAATTCACCCCTCCACTTT.

The chain carries TRBV6-1 and TRBJ1-4; TRBD1 agrees at 9 bases. Looked up from germline, CDR1 is MNHNS and CDR2 is SASEGT. CDR3 length: 16 amino acids. The trim removed 0 bases at V and 5 bases at J, leaving 4 bases unmatched. CDR3 sequence (DNA): TGTGCCAGCAGTGAAGCGCGAGGGACAGGGAATGAAAAACTGTTTTTT. It is translated as CASSEARGTGNEKLFF.

This chain joins TRBV5-1 and TRBJ1-4; maybe TRBD1 (6 bases). Trimming shortened V by 4 bases and J by 8 bases, and 15 bases separated the two germline ends. CDR1 SGHRS and CDR2 YFSETQ come from the germline V gene. This CDR3 has 14 amino acids. The CDR3: CASSSPGVGEKLFF. The CDR3 DNA reads TGCGCCAGCAGCAGCCCAGGGGTCGGGGAAAAACTGTTTTTT.

This chain links TRBV5-1 with TRBJ2-7; no definite D call. The CDR3 totals 15 residues. V was shortened by 0 bases and J by 0 bases, with 10 bases between the two germline ends. From germline, CDR1 is SGHRS and CDR2 YFSETQ. The CDR3 DNA reads as TGCGCCAGCAGCTTGGAACCTGGCCACTCCTACGAGCAGTACTTC. Translating gives CASSLEPGHSYEQYF.

The chain is built from TRBV30 and TRBJ2-5; 14 bases fit TRBD2. Germline CDR1 is GTSNPN and CDR2 is SVGIG (reference sequence). This CDR3 contains 14 residues. V lost 1 base and J lost 11; bases outside the gene matches: 6. In DNA, the CDR3 is TGTGCCTGGAGTGGCGGACTAGCGGGAGGCGGTCAGTACTTC. It specifies CAWSGGLAGGGQYF.

The genes are TRBV5-5 and TRBJ2-5, with 9 bases fitting TRBD1. TRBJ2-7 matches the DNA end more closely, so the J call is doubtful. The CDR3 length is 15 residues. In germline, CDR1 is SGHKS, CDR2 YYEKEE (reference sequence). The CDR3 sequence is CASSLAGGQGYEQYF. In DNA form, the CDR3 reads TGTGCCAGCAGCTTGGCGGGGGGACAGGGCTACGAGCAGTACTTC.

V is TRBV5-4 and J is TRBJ2-1, with a weak D call TRBD1 (5 bases). In germline, CDR1 is SGHNT, CDR2 YYREEE (reference sequence). Trimming took 0 bases from V and 0 from J, leaving 10 bases between them. CDR3 length: 16 amino acids. This CDR3 is CASSLAGSYSYNEQFF. The CDR3 coding sequence is TGTGCCAGCAGCTTGGCAGGGTCTTACTCCTACAATGAGCAGTTCTTC.

The chain employs TRBV7-9 and TRBJ2-2; 8 nucleotides line up with TRBD2. J gave up 3 bases and V 3 bases, and 9 bases lay outside the gene matches. The germline V gene has CDR1 SEHNR and CDR2 FQNEAQ (reference sequence). The CDR3 totals 17 residues. This CDR3 reads CASSFPLADADTGELFF. For the CDR3, the DNA is TGTGCCAGCAGCTTCCCACTAGCGGATGCCGACACCGGGGAGCTGTTTTTT.

The chain links TRBV7-9 to TRBJ1-1; D is unclear. Per the germline V gene, CDR1 is SEHNR and CDR2 is FQNEAQ (reference sequence). The CDR3 is 15 residues long. V lost 2 bases, J lost 0 bases, and 10 bases lay in between. This chain's CDR3 is CASSLSAVMNTEAFF. The CDR3 DNA sequence: TGTGCCAGCAGCTTATCGGCGGTCATGAACACTGAAGCTTTCTTT.

This chain joins TRBV9 and TRBJ2-3, with TRBD2 identical over 13 bases. This CDR3 contains 19 residues. The V gene's germline CDR1 is SGDLS and CDR2 YYNGEE. The ends lost 1 base at V and 2 bases at J; junction bases unmatched: 10. As DNA, the CDR3 is TGTGCCAGCAGCGTACGCCCGCCGGGACTAGCGGGAAACACAGATACGCAGTATTTT. Protein product: CASSVRPPGLAGNTDTQYF.

The chain is built from TRBV2 and TRBJ1-5, with D possibly matching TRBD1 (6 bases). Germline CDR1 reads SNHLY; CDR2 reads FYNNEI. The CDR3 consists of 15 residues. The germline V and J ends were trimmed by 6 bases and 0 bases, with 12 bases remaining between them. Here the CDR3 reads CASRRTDNSNQPQHF. As DNA, the CDR3 is TGTGCCAGCAGACGGACAGATAATAGCAATCAGCCCCAGCATTTT.

In DNA, the CDR3 is TGTGCCAGCTCCCTCGACATCTCCTACGAGCAGTACTTC. This gives the protein CASSLDISYEQYF. The genes are TRBV18 and TRBJ2-7; no firm D call. In germline, CDR1 is KGHSH, CDR2 LQKENI. The CDR3 has 13 amino acids. Trimming stripped 6 bases from V and 0 bases from J, with 9 bases between.

The chain uses TRBV11-3 and TRBJ1-3; D unclear. Per germline, CDR1 SGHNT and CDR2 YENEEA. V lost 5 bases to trimming and J lost 0 bases, with 8 bases between them. This CDR3 has 14 residues. CDR3 residues: CASSNRDSGNTIYF. The CDR3 DNA sequence: TGTGCCAGCAGCAACCGGGACTCTGGAAACACCATATATTTT.

This clone was observed a single time. The rearrangement joins TRBV30 to TRBJ2-3; the match to TRBD2 covers 15 bases. The CDR3 totals 18 residues. The germline V gene has CDR1 GTSNPN and CDR2 SVGIG (reference sequence). V gave up 0 bases and J gave up 4 bases; unmatched junction bases: 8. This chain's CDR3 is CAWSVTRTSGGGSDTQYF. The CDR3 nucleotides are TGTGCCTGGAGTGTTACCCGGACTAGCGGGGGGGGTTCAGATACGCAGTATTTT.

The V gene is TRBV7-9, the J gene TRBJ1-2; no clear D. The CDR3 length is 14 residues. CDR1 and CDR2 from the germline V gene are SEHNR and FQNEAQ (reference sequence). V was trimmed by 6 bases and J by 2 bases, leaving 13 bases between them. The CDR3: CASRPNPGNYGYTF. In DNA form, the CDR3 reads TGTGCCAGCAGACCTAACCCGGGGAACTATGGCTACACCTTC. Based on the CDR3 plus reference TRBV7-9 and TRBJ1-2, the full variable domain is DTGVSQNPRHKITKRGQNVTFRCDPISEHNRLYWYRQTLGQGPEFLTYFQNEAQLEKSRLLSDRFSAERPKGSFSTLEIQRTEQGDSAMYLCASRPNPGNYGYTFGSGTRLTVV.

V is TRBV10-3 and J is TRBJ1-6; tentatively, D is TRBD1 (5 bases). V lost 6 bases, J lost 0 bases, and 12 bases lay in between. CDR1 is ENHRY, CDR2 SYGVKD, per germline. CDR3 length equals 16 residues. The CDR3 loop reads CAISKDKSSYNSPLHF. The CDR3 nucleotides read TGTGCCATCAGCAAGGACAAGAGCTCCTATAATTCACCCCTCCACTTT.

This clone has just a few counts. The rearrangement uses TRBV9 and TRBJ1-1, with TRBD1 as a possible D gene (5 bases). Between the trimmed V and J ends, which lost 3 bases and 1 base, there was a span of 10 bases. The CDR3 length is 14 residues. CDR1 and CDR2 (germline): SGDLS, YYNGEE. Here the CDR3 DNA reads TGTGCCAGCAGCGGTACAACAGGGAACACTGAAGCTTTCTTT. It yields the protein CASSGTTGNTEAFF. Drawing the rest from reference TRBV9 and TRBJ1-1, the complete variable domain is DSGVTQTPKHLITATGQRVTLRCSPRSGDLSVYWYQQSLDQGLQFLIQYYNGEERAKGNILERFSAQQFPDLHSELNLSSLELGDSALYFCASSGTTGNTEAFFGQGTRLTVV.

This clone was observed a handful of times. The chain combines TRBV2 with TRBJ2-3, with 11 bases that match TRBD2. After removal of 3 bases from V and 2 bases from J, the junction contained 4 bases not matched to a gene. The CDR3 spans 16 residues. Per germline, CDR1 SNHLY and CDR2 FYNNEI. The CDR3 region has the DNA TGTGCCAGCAGTGAGTTGGGACTAGCGGTCACAGATACGCAGTATTTT. Translated: CASSELGLAVTDTQYF.

The chain joins TRBV7-2 to TRBJ2-7; TRBD1 matches 7 bases. V trimming: 3 bases; J trimming: 4 bases; junction bases outside the gene matches: 9. Looked up from germline, CDR1 is SGHTA and CDR2 is FQGNSA. The CDR3 runs to 15 residues. This chain's CDR3 is CASSFTLGTAYEQYF. The CDR3 nucleotides are TGTGCCAGCAGCTTTACTCTCGGGACAGCATACGAGCAGTACTTC.

V and J are TRBV5-4 and TRBJ2-2, with 11 bases identical to TRBD2. CDR1 is SGHNT and CDR2 is YYREEE in the germline V gene (reference sequence). This CDR3 has 14 residues. V gave up 5 bases and J gave up 4 bases; unmatched junction bases: 1. This CDR3 reads CASSGTSGTGELFF. The CDR3 DNA is TGTGCCAGCAGTGGGACTAGCGGCACCGGGGAGCTGTTTTTT. Together with reference TRBV5-4 and TRBJ2-2, the CDR3 gives the full variable domain: ETGVTQSPTHLIKTRGQQVTLRCSSQSGHNTVSWYQQALGQGPQFIFQYYREEENGRGNFPPRFSGLQFPNYSSELNVNALELDDSALYLCASSGTSGTGELFFGEGSRLTVL.

The genes are TRBV7-9 and TRBJ1-3; a possible D gene is TRBD1 (5 bases). The germline gives CDR1 SEHNR, CDR2 FQNEAQ (reference sequence). The ends were cut back, 5 bases at V and 6 bases at J, with 17 bases in the middle. The CDR3 consists of 15 residues. CDR3 bases: TGTGCCAGCAGCCCAGGCGGGGGAAGGATAAACACCATATATTTT. It encodes CASSPGGGRINTIYF.

This sequence joins TRBV7-2 and TRBJ2-6; D is uncertain. The CDR3 has 16 residues. Deletions cut 1 base from V and 0 bases from J, with 7 bases between. Looked up from germline, CDR1 is SGHTA and CDR2 is FQGNSA. The CDR3 coding sequence is TGTGCCAGCAGCTTAGTAGTTGGCTCTGGGGCCAACGTCCTGACTTTC. Amino acids: CASSLVVGSGANVLTF. Looking up the rest from reference TRBV7-2 and TRBJ2-6 gives the full variable domain: GAGVSQSPSNKVTEKGKDVELRCDPISGHTALYWYRQSLGQGLEFLIYFQGNSAPDKSGLPSDRFSAERTGGSVSTLTIQRTQQEDSAVYLCASSLVVGSGANVLTFGAGSRLTVL.